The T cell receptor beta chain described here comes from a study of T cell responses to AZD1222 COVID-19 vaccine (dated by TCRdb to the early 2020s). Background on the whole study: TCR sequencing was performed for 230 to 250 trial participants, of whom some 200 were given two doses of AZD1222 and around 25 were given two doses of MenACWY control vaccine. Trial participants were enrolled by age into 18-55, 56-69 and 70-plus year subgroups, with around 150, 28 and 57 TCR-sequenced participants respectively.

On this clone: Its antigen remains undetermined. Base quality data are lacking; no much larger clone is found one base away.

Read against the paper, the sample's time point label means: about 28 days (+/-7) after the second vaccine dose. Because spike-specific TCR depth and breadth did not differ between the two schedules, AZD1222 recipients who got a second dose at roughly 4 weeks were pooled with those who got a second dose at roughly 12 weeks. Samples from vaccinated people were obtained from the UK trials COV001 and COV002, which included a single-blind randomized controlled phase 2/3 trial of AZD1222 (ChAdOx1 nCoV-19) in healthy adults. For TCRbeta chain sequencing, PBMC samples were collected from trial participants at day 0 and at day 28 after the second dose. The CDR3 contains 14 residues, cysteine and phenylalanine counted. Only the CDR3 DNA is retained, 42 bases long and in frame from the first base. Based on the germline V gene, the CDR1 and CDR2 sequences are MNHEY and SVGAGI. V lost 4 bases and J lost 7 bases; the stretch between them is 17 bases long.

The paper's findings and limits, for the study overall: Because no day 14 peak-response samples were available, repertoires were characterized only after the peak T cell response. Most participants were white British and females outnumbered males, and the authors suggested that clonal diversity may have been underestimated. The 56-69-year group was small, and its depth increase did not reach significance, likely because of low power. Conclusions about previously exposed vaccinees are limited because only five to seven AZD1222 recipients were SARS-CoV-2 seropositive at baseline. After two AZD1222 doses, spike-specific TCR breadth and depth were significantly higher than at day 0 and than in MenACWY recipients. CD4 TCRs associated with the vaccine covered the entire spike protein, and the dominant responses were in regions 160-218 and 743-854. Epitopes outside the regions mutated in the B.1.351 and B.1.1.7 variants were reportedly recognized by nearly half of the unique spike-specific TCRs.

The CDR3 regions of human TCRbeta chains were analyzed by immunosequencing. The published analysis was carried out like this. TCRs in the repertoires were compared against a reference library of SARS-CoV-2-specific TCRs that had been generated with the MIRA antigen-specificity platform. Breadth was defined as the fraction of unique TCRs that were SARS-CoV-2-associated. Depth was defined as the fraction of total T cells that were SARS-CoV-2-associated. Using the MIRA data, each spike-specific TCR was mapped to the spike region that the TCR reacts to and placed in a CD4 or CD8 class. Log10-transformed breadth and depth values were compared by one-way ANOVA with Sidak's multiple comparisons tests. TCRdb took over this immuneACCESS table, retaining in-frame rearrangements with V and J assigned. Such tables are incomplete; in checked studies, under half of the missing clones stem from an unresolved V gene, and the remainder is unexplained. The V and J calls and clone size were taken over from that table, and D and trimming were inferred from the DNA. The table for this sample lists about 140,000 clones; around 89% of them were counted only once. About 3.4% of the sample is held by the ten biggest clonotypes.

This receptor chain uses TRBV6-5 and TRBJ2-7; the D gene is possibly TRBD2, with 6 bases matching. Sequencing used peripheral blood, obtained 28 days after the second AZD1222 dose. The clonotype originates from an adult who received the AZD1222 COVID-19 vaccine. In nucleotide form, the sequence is TGTGCCAGCAGTTCCCGGGGAGGTCATGGGGAGCAGTACTTC. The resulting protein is CASSSRGGHGEQYF.